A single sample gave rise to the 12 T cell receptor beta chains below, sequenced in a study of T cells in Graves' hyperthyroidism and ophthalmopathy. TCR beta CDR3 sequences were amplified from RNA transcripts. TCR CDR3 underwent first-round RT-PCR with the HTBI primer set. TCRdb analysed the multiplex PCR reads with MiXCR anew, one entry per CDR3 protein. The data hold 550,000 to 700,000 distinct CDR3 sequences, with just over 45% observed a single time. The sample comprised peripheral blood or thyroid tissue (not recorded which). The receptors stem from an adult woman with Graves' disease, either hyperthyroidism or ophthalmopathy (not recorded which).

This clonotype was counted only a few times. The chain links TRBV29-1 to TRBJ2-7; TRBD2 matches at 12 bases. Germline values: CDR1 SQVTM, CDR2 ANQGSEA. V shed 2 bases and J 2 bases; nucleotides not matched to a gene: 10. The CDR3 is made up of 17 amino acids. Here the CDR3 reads CSVELLAGGTVTYEQYF. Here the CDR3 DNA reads TGCAGCGTTGAATTACTAGCGGGAGGTACAGTGACCTACGAGCAGTACTTC.

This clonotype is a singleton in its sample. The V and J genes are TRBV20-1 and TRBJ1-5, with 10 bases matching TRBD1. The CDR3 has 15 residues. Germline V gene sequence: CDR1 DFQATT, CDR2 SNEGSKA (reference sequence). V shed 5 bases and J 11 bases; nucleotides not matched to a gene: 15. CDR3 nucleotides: TGCAGTGCTCCTACCGGGACAGGGGCCAGAGAGACCCAGCATTTT. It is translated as CSAPTGTGARETQHF.

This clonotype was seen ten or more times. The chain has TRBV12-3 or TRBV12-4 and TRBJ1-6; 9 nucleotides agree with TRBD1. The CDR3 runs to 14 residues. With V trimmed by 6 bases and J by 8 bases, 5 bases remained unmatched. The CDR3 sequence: CASRLTGGDSPLHF. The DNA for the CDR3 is TGTGCCAGCAGACTCACAGGGGGCGATTCACCCCTCCACTTT.

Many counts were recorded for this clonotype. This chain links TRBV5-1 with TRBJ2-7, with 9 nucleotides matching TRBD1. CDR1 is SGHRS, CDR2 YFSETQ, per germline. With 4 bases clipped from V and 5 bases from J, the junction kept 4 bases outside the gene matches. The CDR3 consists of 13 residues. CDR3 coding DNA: TGCGCCAGCAGCAGGACAGGGGTGGACGAGCAGTACTTC. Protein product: CASSRTGVDEQYF.

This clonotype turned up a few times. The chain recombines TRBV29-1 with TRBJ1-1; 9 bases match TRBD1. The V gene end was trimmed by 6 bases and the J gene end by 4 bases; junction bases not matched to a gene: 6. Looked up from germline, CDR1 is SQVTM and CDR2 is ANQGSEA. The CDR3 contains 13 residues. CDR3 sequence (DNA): TGCAGCGTGGATACAGGGGGCGGCACTGAAGCTTTCTTT. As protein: CSVDTGGGTEAFF.

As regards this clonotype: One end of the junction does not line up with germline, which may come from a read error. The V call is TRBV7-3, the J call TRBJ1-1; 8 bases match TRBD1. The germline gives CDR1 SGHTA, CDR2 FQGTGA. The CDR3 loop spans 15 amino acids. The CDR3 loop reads CASSQAGGSGTEAFF. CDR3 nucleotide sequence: TGCGCCAGCAGCCAAGCAGGGGGCAGCGGCACTGAAGCTTTCTTT.

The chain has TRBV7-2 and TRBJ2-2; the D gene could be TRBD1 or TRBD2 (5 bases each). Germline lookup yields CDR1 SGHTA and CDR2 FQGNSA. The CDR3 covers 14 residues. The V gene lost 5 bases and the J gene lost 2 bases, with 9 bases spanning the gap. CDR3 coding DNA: TGTGCCAGCAGCCGGGACCACAACACCGGGGAGCTGTTTTTT. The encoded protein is CASSRDHNTGELFF.

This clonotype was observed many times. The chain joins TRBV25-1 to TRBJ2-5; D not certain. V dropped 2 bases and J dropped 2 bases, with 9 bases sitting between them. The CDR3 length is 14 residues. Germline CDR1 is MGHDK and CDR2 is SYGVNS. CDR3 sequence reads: CASSEPGGQETQYF. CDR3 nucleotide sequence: TGTGCCAGCAGTGAACCGGGCGGTCAAGAGACCCAGTACTTC.

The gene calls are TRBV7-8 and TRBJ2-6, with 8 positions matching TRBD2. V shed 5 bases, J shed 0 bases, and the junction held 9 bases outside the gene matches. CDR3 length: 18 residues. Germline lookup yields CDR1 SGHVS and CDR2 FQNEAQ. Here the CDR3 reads CASSPGLARGSGANVLTF. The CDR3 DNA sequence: TGTGCCAGCAGCCCCGGACTAGCCCGGGGCTCTGGGGCCAACGTCCTGACTTTC. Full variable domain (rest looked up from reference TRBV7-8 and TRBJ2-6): GAGVSQSPRYKVAKRGQDVALRCDPISGHVSLFWYQQALGQGPEFLTYFQNEAQLDKSGLPSDRFFAERPEGSVSTLKIQRTQQEDSAVYLCASSPGLARGSGANVLTFGAGSRLTVL.

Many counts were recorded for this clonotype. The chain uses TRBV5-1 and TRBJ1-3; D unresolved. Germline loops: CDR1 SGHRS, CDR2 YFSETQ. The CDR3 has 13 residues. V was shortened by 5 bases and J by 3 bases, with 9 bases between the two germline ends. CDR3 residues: CASRESFGNTIYF. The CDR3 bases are TGCGCCAGCAGGGAGTCCTTTGGAAACACCATATATTTT.

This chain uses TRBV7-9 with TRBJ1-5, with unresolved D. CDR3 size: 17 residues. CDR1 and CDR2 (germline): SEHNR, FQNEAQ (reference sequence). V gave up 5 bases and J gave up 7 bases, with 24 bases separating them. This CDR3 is CASSQVVRVGSEQPQHF. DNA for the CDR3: TGTGCCAGCAGCCAAGTGGTAAGGGTTGGTAGCGAGCAGCCCCAGCATTTT.

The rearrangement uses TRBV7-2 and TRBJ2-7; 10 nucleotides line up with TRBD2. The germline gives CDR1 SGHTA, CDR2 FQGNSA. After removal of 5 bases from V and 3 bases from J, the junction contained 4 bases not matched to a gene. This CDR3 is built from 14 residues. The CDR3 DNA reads TGTGCCAGCAGCCATACTAGCGGGAACTACGAGCAGTACTTC. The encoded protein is CASSHTSGNYEQYF.